These 14 T cell receptor beta chains originate from one sample sequenced in a study of spatial heterogeneity in lung cancer (dated 2019 in TCRdb). According to the study, the label for this sample's time point signals: sample taken at primary tumor resection. Library generation was performed with 5' RACE. The run used a NextSeq 500. TCRdb's own reprocessing of the public reads used fastp at Q25 and MiXCR and kept productive beta chains. Each CDR3 protein appears once, grouped with its most common genes and DNA. Present in this sample are 35,000 to 40,000 distinct CDR3 sequences, about 7.7% of which were seen just once. In total, the top ten clones hold around 29% of the sample. This specimen was PBMCs, taken at surgery. The receptors come from a female donor with early-stage non-small cell lung cancer.

In its sample, this clonotype was seen many times. V usage is TRBV7-9 and J usage is TRBJ2-7; 7 nucleotides match TRBD2. The CDR3 length is 16 residues. V was clipped by 2 bases and J by 6 bases; unmatched bases: 13. CDR1 and CDR2 from the germline V gene are SEHNR and FQNEAQ (reference sequence). This CDR3 is CASSLSLGRSKCEQYF. CDR3 sequence (DNA): TGTGCCAGCAGCTTATCCCTCGGGAGGTCCAAATGCGAGCAGTACTTC.

This clonotype was detected ten times or more. The V and J genes are TRBV4-1 and TRBJ1-1, with 7 bases matching TRBD1. Germline CDR1 is MGHRA and CDR2 is YSYEKL. The CDR3 is 13 residues long. Losses at the gene ends were 1 base for V and 11 bases for J; bases not matched to a gene: 7. CDR3 protein: CASSQVGGRGAFF. The CDR3 DNA sequence: TGCGCCAGCAGCCAAGTAGGGGGCAGAGGTGCTTTCTTT.

In its sample, this clonotype was seen many times. The rearrangement joins TRBV6-2 or TRBV6-3 to TRBJ2-3; possibly TRBD2 for D (6 bases). V lost 5 bases and J 6 bases, leaving 18 bases between the germline ends. This CDR3 has 15 residues. CDR1 and CDR2 from the germline V gene are MNHEY and SVGEGT. CDR3 residues: CASSTGRGGADTQYF. For the CDR3, the DNA is TGTGCCAGCAGTACCGGACGCGGCGGGGCCGATACGCAGTATTTT.

A note on this clonotype: A junction end diverges from the germline sequence, so it may reflect a read error. V and J are TRBV12-3 or TRBV12-4 and TRBJ2-7; TRBD1 is a possible D gene (5 bases). The CDR3 contains 12 residues. The CDR3 region is CASSMGQTHEDF. The CDR3 DNA is TGTGCCAGCAGTATGGGGCAGACCCACGAGGACTTC.

This clonotype has at least ten counts. This rearrangement joins TRBV10-2 to TRBJ2-1; 10 bases map to TRBD2. Unmatched junction bases numbered 2, after V lost 6 bases and J lost 0 bases. Germline-derived CDR1 and CDR2 are WSHSY and SAAADI. CDR3 length: 15 residues. In DNA form, the CDR3 reads TGCGCCAGCAGAAGCGGGGGGGGCTCCTACAATGAGCAGTTCTTC. It encodes CASRSGGGSYNEQFF.

The rearrangement links TRBV7-2 to TRBJ1-5; possible D gene TRBD1, 6 bases. V lost 7 bases and J 3 bases, leaving 13 bases between the germline ends. CDR1 is SGHTA and CDR2 is FQGNSA in the germline V gene. This CDR3 is built from 14 residues. CDR3 loop: CASTPDSSNQPQHF. CDR3 DNA sequence: TGTGCCAGCACCCCGGACAGCTCCAATCAGCCCCAGCATTTT.

This clonotype has a handful of counts. V is TRBV5-1 and J is TRBJ1-3; D is perhaps TRBD1 (5 bases). Germline lookup yields CDR1 SGHRS and CDR2 YFSETQ. V lost 4 bases to trimming and J lost 2 bases, with 13 bases between them. The CDR3 runs to 15 residues. This CDR3 is CASSPSTVTGNTIYF. The CDR3 nucleotides read TGCGCCAGCAGCCCGTCGACAGTAACTGGAAACACCATATATTTT.

J is TRBJ1-5 and V is TRBV6-5; possibly TRBD1 for D (5 bases). The CDR3 extends over 16 amino acids. Germline loops: CDR1 MNHEY, CDR2 SVGAGI. V lost 6 bases and J 0 bases, leaving 15 bases between the germline ends. CDR3 amino acids: CASRKTGPYSNQPQHF. CDR3 DNA sequence: TGTGCCAGCAGAAAAACAGGACCGTATAGCAATCAGCCCCAGCATTTT.

This clonotype was observed many times. The chain joins TRBV6-1 to TRBJ2-5, with a weak D call TRBD2 (6 bases). V was trimmed by 7 bases and J by 5 bases, leaving 17 bases between them. Germline assignment: CDR1 MNHNS and CDR2 SASEGT. This CDR3 spans 14 amino acids. The CDR3 region is CASTGTAEVETQYF. CDR3 coding DNA: TGTGCCAGCACCGGGACTGCCGAGGTGGAGACCCAGTACTTC.

This clonotype was observed a handful of times. CDR3 bases: TGTGCCAGCAAACCAGGACACAGGAACACTGAAGCTTTCTTT. It encodes CASKPGHRNTEAFF. The chain uses TRBV27 and TRBJ1-1; a weak D match, TRBD1 (5 bases). CDR1 is MNHEY and CDR2 is SMNVEV in the germline V gene (reference sequence). The CDR3 length is 14 residues. Trimming shortened V by 7 bases and J by 1 base, and 13 bases separated the two germline ends.

V is TRBV10-3 and J is TRBJ2-3; the D gene is possibly TRBD2 (6 bases). The CDR3 sequence is 14 residues long. V lost 6 bases to trimming and J lost 1 base, with 11 bases between them. The V gene's germline CDR1 is ENHRY and CDR2 SYGVKD. CDR3 protein: CAISASSGTDTQYF. The CDR3 nucleotides read TGTGCCATCAGCGCCTCTAGCGGCACAGATACGCAGTATTTT.

This clonotype was seen ten or more times. The V call is TRBV6-2 or TRBV6-3, the J call TRBJ2-5; D unclear. The CDR3 is made up of 14 amino acids. V was clipped by 2 bases and J by 2 bases, with 9 bases between them. In germline, CDR1 is MNHEY, CDR2 SVGEGT. CDR3: CASSYVGSQETQYF. CDR3 nucleotides: TGTGCCAGCAGTTACGTGGGTTCGCAAGAGACCCAGTACTTC.

The chain employs TRBV5-1 and TRBJ1-1, with D hard to call. V was trimmed by 0 bases and J by 0 bases, leaving 6 bases between them. CDR1 and CDR2 (germline): SGHRS, YFSETQ. The CDR3 has 14 residues. CDR3 DNA: TGCGCCAGCAGCTTGGAGTCCGTGAACACTGAAGCTTTCTTT. This sequence encodes CASSLESVNTEAFF.

This clonotype was found many times. V and J are TRBV12-3 or TRBV12-4 and TRBJ2-5, with a weak D call TRBD2 (8 bases). Trimming left V 7 bases short and J 5 bases short, with 23 bases between. The CDR3 totals 16 residues. The CDR3 here is CASTRGTGGPSETQYF. In DNA form, the CDR3 reads TGTGCCAGCACCAGGGGGACGGGAGGGCCCTCGGAGACCCAGTACTTC.